Shown below are 20 T cell receptor beta chains from a single sample sequenced in a study of T cell responses to AZD1222 COVID-19 vaccine. TCRdb's copy holds only in-frame clones and misses some; the assay was immunoSEQ multiplex PCR. This table has over 85,000 clones, 85% to 95% appearing once. Sequenced material: peripheral blood, taken on day 0 of AZD1222 vaccination. The source is an adult in good health.

The chain uses TRBV21-1 and TRBJ1-1; no DNA check was done on the table's D call, TRBD1. TRBV21-1 is a listed pseudogene. The CDR3 is 14 residues long. The CDR3 spells CASSFSGTANEAFF. The CDR3 DNA is TGTGCCAGCAGCTTCTCCGGGACAGCCAATGAAGCTTTCTTT.

The V and J genes are TRBV19 and TRBJ2-5; unclear D gene. The CDR3 has 19 residues. Trimming removed 3 bases at V and 4 bases at J, with 27 bases between. Germline-derived CDR1 and CDR2 are LNHDA and SQIVND (reference sequence). CDR3 in amino acids: CASSMRHLLSSKTRETQYF. The CDR3 DNA is TGTGCCAGTAGTATGAGGCATCTCTTATCCAGCAAGACTCGAGAGACCCAGTACTTC.

CDR3 coding DNA: TGTGCCAGCAGCTTATTTAGCGGGAGGGCGGTTGAGCAGTTCTTC. It translates to CASSLFSGRAVEQFF. The rearrangement joins TRBV7-9 to TRBJ2-1, with 11 bases identical to TRBD2. Germline V gene data show CDR1 as SEHNR and CDR2 as FQNEAQ (reference sequence). V trimming: 2 bases; J trimming: 9 bases; junction bases outside the gene matches: 6. The CDR3 is 15 residues long.

As for this clone: The junction differs from germline at one of its ends, possibly a read error. The chain is built from TRBV9 and TRBJ1-1; 8 bases are shared with TRBD1. Germline V gene lookup returns CDR1 SGDLS and CDR2 YYNGEE. The CDR3 has 14 amino acids. In DNA form, the CDR3 reads TGTGCCAGCAGCGTAGTAGGGACAGGAGGAGAAGTTTTCTTT. This sequence encodes CASSVVGTGGEVFF.

This sequence joins TRBV11-3 and TRBJ2-7; 11 bases are a match to TRBD2. The V gene's germline CDR1 is SGHNT and CDR2 YENEEA. V was pared by 8 bases and J by 0 bases, with 0 bases of the junction left unmatched. This CDR3 is built from 13 residues. DNA for the CDR3: TGTGCCAGCGGGACTAGCGGCTCCTACGAGCAGTACTTC. Its protein is CASGTSGSYEQYF.

V gene TRBV5-1 combines with J gene TRBJ2-3; the match to TRBD2 covers 9 bases. This CDR3 contains 14 residues. V lost 1 base, J lost 6 bases, and 3 bases stayed unmatched. The germline gives CDR1 SGHRS, CDR2 YFSETQ. CDR3 in amino acids: CASSLTSGSDTQYF. The CDR3 DNA reads as TGCGCCAGCAGCTTGACTAGCGGGTCGGATACGCAGTATTTT.

This rearrangement joins TRBV11-2 to TRBJ1-2, with D unclear. The CDR3 has 11 residues. The V gene's germline CDR1 is SGHAT and CDR2 FQNNGV. The ends were cut back, 3 bases at V and 6 bases at J, with 5 bases in the middle. The CDR3 DNA follows: TGTGCCAGCAGCTTCCGAGATGGCTACACCTTC. This translates into CASSFRDGYTF.

This sequence joins TRBV6-1 and TRBJ1-6; the match to TRBD1 covers 9 bases. The germline V gene has CDR1 MNHNS and CDR2 SASEGT. Trimming at V came to 4 bases and at J to 7 bases, leaving 11 bases not matched to a gene. CDR3 size: 17 residues. CDR3 nucleotides: TGTGCCAGCAGTGTCTGGATGTGGGACAGGGTAAATTCACCCCTCCACTTT. Amino acids: CASSVWMWDRVNSPLHF.

The V and J genes are TRBV10-3 and TRBJ2-5, with TRBD1 identical over 7 bases. CDR1 is ENHRY and CDR2 is SYGVKD in the germline V gene. The CDR3 has 16 amino acids. V shed 0 bases, J shed 2 bases, and the junction held 6 bases outside the gene matches. DNA for the CDR3: TGTGCCATCAGTGAGTCGAAGGGGGCGGTACAAGAGACCCAGTACTTC. Protein product: CAISESKGAVQETQYF.

The chain combines TRBV7-3 with TRBJ2-5, with a weak D call TRBD2 (6 bases). Trimming cost V 5 bases and J 4 bases, with 11 bases left between them. The germline gives CDR1 SGHTA, CDR2 FQGTGA. The CDR3 spans 13 residues. CDR3 coding DNA: TGTGCCAGCAGCACCGGAGGGCCAGAGACCCAGTACTTC. Amino acid sequence: CASSTGGPETQYF.

The chain carries TRBV4-2 and TRBJ2-1, with TRBD2 identical over 7 bases. There are 16 residues in the CDR3. Per germline, CDR1 LGHNA and CDR2 YNFKEQ. The junction had 13 bases not matched to a gene; V was cut back by 7 bases and J by 4 bases. The CDR3 DNA sequence: TGTGCCAGCACCCCACGGGGGAGGGATTTGTACAATGAGCAGTTCTTC. Translating gives CASTPRGRDLYNEQFF.

V gene TRBV7-3 combines with J gene TRBJ2-1; weak D call: TRBD1 (7 bases). This CDR3 contains 15 residues. V shed 5 bases and J shed 0 bases, with 11 bases lying between them. The V gene's germline CDR1 is SGHTA and CDR2 FQGTGA. DNA for the CDR3: TGTGCCAGCAGCCCAGGGGGGACCTCCTACAATGAGCAGTTCTTC. Translated: CASSPGGTSYNEQFF.

V and J are TRBV27 and TRBJ1-2; D unresolved. V was pared by 6 bases and J by 2 bases, with 13 bases between. Germline loops: CDR1 MNHEY, CDR2 SMNVEV (reference sequence). This CDR3 is built from 14 residues. CDR3: CASRSSTQNYGYTF. DNA for the CDR3: TGTGCCAGCAGGTCTTCGACTCAGAACTATGGCTACACCTTC.

The rearrangement links TRBV11-2 to TRBJ2-7; no reliable D call. CDR1 and CDR2 from the germline V gene are SGHAT and FQNNGV. The CDR3 is 16 residues long. Trimming shortened V by 1 base and J by 6 bases, and 19 bases separated the two germline ends. The chain's CDR3 is CASSLGVGPIPREQYF. The CDR3 nucleotides read TGTGCCAGCAGCTTAGGGGTCGGCCCGATCCCCCGCGAGCAGTACTTC.

The chain is built from TRBV30 and TRBJ1-6; D might be TRBD1 (5 bases). Trimming stripped 3 bases from V and 7 bases from J, with 16 bases between. The CDR3 contains 15 residues. In germline, CDR1 is GTSNPN, CDR2 SVGIG (reference sequence). DNA of the CDR3: TGTGCCTGGAGGCGATCCGGGACGGCAAATTCACCCCTCCACTTT. It codes for CAWRRSGTANSPLHF.

The chain couples TRBV11-2 to TRBJ2-7; TRBD1 matches 8 bases. V was clipped by 5 bases and J by 5 bases; unmatched bases: 14. The CDR3 is made up of 16 amino acids. The germline gives CDR1 SGHAT, CDR2 FQNNGV. For the CDR3, the DNA is TGTGCCAGCAGCACCAAGAGGACAGGGTTCATGCACGAGCAGTACTTC. Protein sequence: CASSTKRTGFMHEQYF.

The chain couples TRBV15 to TRBJ1-2; TRBD1 might be the D (5 bases). Trimming removed 1 base from V and 6 bases from J, with 21 bases in between. The CDR3 runs to 17 residues. Per germline, CDR1 LNHNV and CDR2 YYDKDF (reference sequence). CDR3 region: CATSRGIGTVLTNGYTF. DNA of the CDR3: TGTGCCACCAGCAGAGGAATAGGGACCGTCTTGACGAATGGCTACACCTTC.

This chain joins TRBV28 and TRBJ1-2, with D perhaps matching TRBD1 (5 bases). CDR1 is MDHEN, CDR2 SYDVKM, per germline. The CDR3 contains 16 residues. V lost 5 bases, J lost 3 bases, and 19 bases lay in between. CDR3 loop: CASSQISWTRHYGYTF. The CDR3 nucleotides read TGTGCCAGCAGTCAAATATCGTGGACACGTCACTATGGCTACACCTTC.

The chain carries TRBV4-1 and TRBJ2-3, with D perhaps TRBD2 (5 bases). V was pared by 8 bases and J by 1 base, with 10 bases between. This CDR3 is built from 13 residues. Germline lookup yields CDR1 MGHRA and CDR2 YSYEKL. CDR3 in DNA: TGCGCCAGCCGGGGTGTTGGCACAGATACGCAGTATTTT. Amino acid sequence: CASRGVGTDTQYF.

CDR3 nucleotides: TGTGCCAGCAGCTTGTCGGGACAGGGGATCTACGAGCAGTACTTC. It codes for CASSLSGQGIYEQYF. The chain couples TRBV5-4 to TRBJ2-7; the match to TRBD1 covers 10 bases. Germline V gene sequence: CDR1 SGHNT, CDR2 YYREEE (reference sequence). The CDR3 is made up of 15 amino acids. The J segment lost 3 bases and the V segment lost 1 base, leaving 4 bases of the junction unmatched.